This is a list of T cell receptor beta chains from one sample in a study of blood T cell repertoires in COVID-19. Clones were sequenced by immunoSEQ multiplex PCR, and TCRdb holds only the in-frame ones, with some missing. The sample consists of some 250,000 clones, 60% to 75% of them appearing once. The sample comprised peripheral blood. The receptors shown here come from a woman aged 80 or older with acute or convalescent COVID-19. The CDR3 runs from the conserved cysteine through the conserved F or W. D genes are given only for firm matches. A row's size may be missing; if present it is once, few, many or a size class.

len: 15; v_gene: TRBV27; d_gene: TRBD1; abundance: NA; j_gene: TRBJ2-7; CDR3aa: CASTETGVGSYEQYF; CDR3nt: TGTGCCAGCACCGAAACAGGGGTTGGGTCCTACGAGCAGTACTTC
len: 13; v_gene: TRBV12-3/TRBV12-4; d_gene: TRBD1; abundance: few; j_gene: TRBJ1-1; CDR3aa: CASTRQGGTEAFF; CDR3nt: TGTGCCAGCACTAGACAGGGCGGCACTGAAGCTTTCTTT
len: 16; v_gene: TRBV19; d_gene: TRBD1; abundance: NA; j_gene: TRBJ1-5; CDR3aa: CASRLGPDRGDQPQHF; CDR3nt: TGTGCCAGTAGACTAGGGCCCGACAGGGGGGATCAGCCCCAGCATTTT
len: 15; v_gene: TRBV2; d_gene: NA; abundance: NA; j_gene: TRBJ2-7; CDR3aa: CASSKRAGRSYEQYF; CDR3nt: TGTGCCAGCAGTAAAAGGGCAGGGAGGTCCTACGAGCAGTACTTC
len: 17; v_gene: TRBV6-1; d_gene: TRBD1; abundance: NA; j_gene: TRBJ2-4; CDR3aa: CASSVPGQSLAKNIQYF; CDR3nt: TGTGCCAGCAGTGTCCCGGGACAGTCTCTAGCCAAAAACATTCAGTACTTC
len: 14; v_gene: TRBV4-2; d_gene: NA; abundance: NA; j_gene: TRBJ2-5; CDR3aa: CASSPGRTWETQYF; CDR3nt: TGTGCCAGCAGCCCCGGTCGGACTTGGGAGACCCAGTACTTC
len: 14; v_gene: TRBV6-5; d_gene: NA; abundance: NA; j_gene: TRBJ2-3; CDR3aa: CASSYSMAGDTQYF; CDR3nt: TGTGCCAGCAGTTACTCGATGGCAGGGGATACGCAGTATTTT
len: 17; v_gene: TRBV7-9; d_gene: NA; abundance: NA; j_gene: TRBJ1-2; CDR3aa: CASSLAEGVFVNYGYTF; CDR3nt: TGTGCCAGCAGCTTAGCGGAGGGTGTCTTCGTAAACTATGGCTACACCTTC
len: 13; v_gene: TRBV20-1; d_gene: NA; abundance: NA; j_gene: TRBJ1-2; CDR3aa: CSASLSGTLTYTF; CDR3nt: TGCAGTGCTAGTCTGTCAGGGACACTAACCTACACCTTC
len: 15; v_gene: TRBV10-3; d_gene: TRBD1; abundance: NA; j_gene: TRBJ2-1; CDR3aa: CAISSGQGEGNEQFF; CDR3nt: TGTGCCATCAGCTCAGGACAGGGGGAAGGCAATGAGCAGTTCTTC
len: 18; v_gene: TRBV6-2/TRBV6-3; d_gene: TRBD2; abundance: NA; j_gene: TRBJ2-1; CDR3aa: CASSYSSGRARVENEQFF; CDR3nt: TGTGCCAGCAGTTATTCGAGCGGGAGGGCCAGGGTGGAGAATGAGCAGTTCTTC
len: 17; v_gene: TRBV4-1; d_gene: TRBD2; abundance: NA; j_gene: TRBJ2-1; CDR3aa: CASSPASGSGDYNEQFF; CDR3nt: TGCGCCAGCAGCCCCGCCTCGGGGAGCGGGGATTACAATGAGCAGTTCTTC
len: 14; v_gene: TRBV2; d_gene: NA; abundance: NA; j_gene: TRBJ2-3; CDR3aa: CASSEGRGTDTQYF; CDR3nt: TGTGCCAGCAGTGAGGGCAGGGGCACAGATACGCAGTATTTT
len: 14; v_gene: TRBV18; d_gene: NA; abundance: NA; j_gene: TRBJ2-7; CDR3aa: CASSSTGLIREQYF; CDR3nt: TGTGCCAGCTCATCCACAGGCCTCATAAGGGAGCAGTACTTC
len: 15; v_gene: TRBV19; d_gene: TRBD1; abundance: NA; j_gene: TRBJ1-2; CDR3aa: CASRRGDSPNYGYTF; CDR3nt: TGTGCCAGTAGGCGGGGGGACAGCCCAAACTATGGCTACACCTTC
len: 16; v_gene: TRBV19; d_gene: TRBD1; abundance: NA; j_gene: TRBJ1-2; CDR3aa: CASSTSDRPTNYGYTF; CDR3nt: TGTGCCAGTAGTACATCGGACAGGCCCACTAACTATGGCTACACCTTC
len: 14; v_gene: TRBV10-1; d_gene: NA; abundance: NA; j_gene: TRBJ2-3; CDR3aa: CASSGGGGGDTQYF; CDR3nt: TGCGCCAGCAGCGGAGGAGGGGGCGGGGATACGCAGTATTTT
len: 14; v_gene: TRBV6-6; d_gene: NA; abundance: NA; j_gene: TRBJ1-6; CDR3aa: CASSYEGDRTPLHF; CDR3nt: TGTGCCAGCAGTTACGAGGGAGACAGGACCCCACTCCACTTT
len: 15; v_gene: TRBV5-1; d_gene: TRBD2; abundance: NA; j_gene: TRBJ2-7; CDR3aa: CASSLGSSGAYEQYF; CDR3nt: TGCGCCAGCAGCTTGGGGTCTAGCGGAGCCTACGAGCAGTACTTC
len: 12; v_gene: TRBV30; d_gene: NA; abundance: NA; j_gene: TRBJ1-4; CDR3aa: CAWSVRGEKLFF; CDR3nt: TGTGCCTGGAGTGTACGGGGTGAAAAACTGTTTTTT
len: 13; v_gene: TRBV6-5; d_gene: NA; abundance: NA; j_gene: TRBJ1-2; CDR3aa: CASSYAANYGYTF; CDR3nt: TGTGCCAGCAGTTACGCGGCTAACTATGGCTACACCTTC
len: 17; v_gene: TRBV5-1; d_gene: TRBD2; abundance: NA; j_gene: TRBJ2-5; CDR3aa: CASSGGGTSGDGETQYF; CDR3nt: TGCGCCAGCAGCGGAGGAGGGACTAGCGGGGATGGGGAGACCCAGTACTTC
len: 13; v_gene: TRBV6-5; d_gene: TRBD1; abundance: NA; j_gene: TRBJ1-1; CDR3aa: CASSRQGWTEAFF; CDR3nt: TGTGCCAGCAGTCGACAGGGTTGGACTGAAGCTTTCTTT
len: 18; v_gene: TRBV19; d_gene: NA; abundance: NA; j_gene: TRBJ2-5; CDR3aa: CASSMGRRGGTGQETQYF; CDR3nt: TGTGCCAGTAGTATGGGGCGGCGTGGGGGCACGGGCCAAGAGACCCAGTACTTC
len: 13; v_gene: TRBV10-1; d_gene: TRBD2; abundance: few; j_gene: TRBJ2-5; CDR3aa: CAVLAGMRETQYF; CDR3nt: TGCGCCGTTCTAGCGGGAATGAGAGAGACCCAGTACTTC
len: 15; v_gene: TRBV5-1; d_gene: TRBD1; abundance: NA; j_gene: TRBJ2-5; CDR3aa: CASSLGRTGRETQYF; CDR3nt: TGCGCCAGCAGCTTGGGAAGGACAGGGAGGGAGACCCAGTACTTC
len: 14; v_gene: TRBV2; d_gene: TRBD2; abundance: NA; j_gene: TRBJ2-5; CDR3aa: CASSDGGGVGTQYF; CDR3nt: TGTGCCAGCAGTGACGGGGGGGGAGTTGGGACCCAGTACTTC